The TCR beta chain described here comes from a study of cytomegalovirus exposure and HLA in healthy donors. The study's findings and limits: In the 120 or so validation repertoires, about 94% of cluster scores exceeded 0, per a later analysis. A few CMV-associated chains were confirmed in vitro to be specific for CMV antigens.

Libraries were prepared by immunoSEQ multiplex PCR; TCRdb keeps only in-frame clonotypes and omits some of them. Of about 310,000 clones in the sample, 88% were seen once. Concerning this clone: Its cognate antigen is unknown.

CDR3 size: 15 residues. CDR1 LNHNV and CDR2 YYDKDF come from the germline V gene (reference sequence). V was shortened by 2 bases and J by 3 bases, with 11 bases between the two germline ends. Source material: PBMCs. The sequence came from a young man in good health and CMV-seronegative. The chain combines TRBV15 with TRBJ1-3, with D tentatively TRBD1 (6 bases). The chain's CDR3 is CATSRFVGGGNTIYF. The DNA of the CDR3 is TGTGCCACCAGCAGATTTGTAGGGGGTGGAAACACCATATATTTT.